This T cell receptor (beta chain) was retrieved from a study of circulating CD8 cells and anti-PD-1 response in melanoma. By sample fraction, this clonotype is medium-sized. Its antigen is not identified. Each library started from about 14 ng of total RNA using the QIAseq Immune Repertoire TCR panel. Via MiXCR, TCRdb re-called the reads, giving one row per CDR3 protein. The data show fewer than 750 distinct CDR3 sequences, about 7.6% seen once. Live CD3+CD8+TCRalphabeta+ cells were sorted into four subsets by PD-1 and/or TIGIT. Germline V gene data show CDR1 as SGHVS and CDR2 as FQNEAQ. V dropped 5 bases and J dropped 6 bases, with 14 bases sitting between them. The CDR3 sequence is 14 residues long. Study findings and constraints: Clonotype sharing was highest between DPOS and TIGIT subsets. PD-1 and DPOS subsets showed similar, higher clonality than DNEG. Patients included both untreated and previously treated individuals. No tumor material was available, so peptide assays assessed reactivity.

The chain employs TRBV7-8 and TRBJ2-1, with D possibly called TRBD1 or TRBD2 (5 bases each). The sequenced sample was CD8+ T cells from PBMCs, obtained at baseline or after one month of anti-PD-1 therapy (not recorded which). This clonotype originated in a human donor with melanoma. CDR3 nucleotide sequence: TGTGCCAGCAGCGGGGCCCACGGGGTCAATGAGCAGTTCTTC. Translated, it gives CASSGAHGVNEQFF.